This TCR beta chain was captured in a study of blood T cell repertoires in COVID-19. The wider study: The samples span acute and convalescent COVID-19 from the United States, Italy and Spain. The analysed material was cDNA or gDNA that came from T cells, B-cell-depleted T cells, or PBMCs.

Original methodology: Amplification with reference gene primers provided the estimates of nucleated cell counts. Generated by immunoSEQ multiplex PCR, the TCRdb table keeps only in-frame clones and is missing some. The DNA was the basis for D and trimming; V, J and clone size are from that table. The sample carries 130,000 to 150,000 clones, roughly 86% recorded once. V shed 0 bases and J 13 bases; nucleotides not matched to a gene: 5. Germline V gives CDR1 LGHNA, CDR2 YSLEER. This CDR3 region has 13 residues. This sequence was found in a human donor in a cohort sampled during active COVID-19. This chain joins TRBV4-3 and TRBJ2-3; 9 bases are a match to TRBD1. Input material: peripheral blood. The chain's CDR3 is CASSQEGQGREYF. The CDR3 nucleotides are TGCGCCAGCAGCCAAGAAGGACAGGGGCGAGAGTATTTT.